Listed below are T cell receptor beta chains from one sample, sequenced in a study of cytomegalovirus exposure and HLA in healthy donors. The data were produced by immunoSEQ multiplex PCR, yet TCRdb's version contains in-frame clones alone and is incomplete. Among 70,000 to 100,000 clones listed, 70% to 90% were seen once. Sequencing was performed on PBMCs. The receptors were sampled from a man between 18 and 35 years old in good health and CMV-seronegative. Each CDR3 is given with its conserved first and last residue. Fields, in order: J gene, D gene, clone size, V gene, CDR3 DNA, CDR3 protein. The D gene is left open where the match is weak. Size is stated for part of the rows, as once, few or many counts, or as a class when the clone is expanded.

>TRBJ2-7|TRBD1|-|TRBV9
TGTGCCAGCAGCGAGACAGGGGGGTCCTACGAGCAGTACTTC
CASSETGGSYEQYF
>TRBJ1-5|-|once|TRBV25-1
TGTGCCAGCAGTGAAGCGGGGGGCGATCAGCCCCAGCATTTT
CASSEAGGDQPQHF
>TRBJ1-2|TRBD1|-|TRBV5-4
TGTGCCAGCTCCGGGGGACAGCACTATGGCTACACCTTC
CASSGGQHYGYTF
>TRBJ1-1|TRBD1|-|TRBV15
TGTGCCACCAGCAGGGGACAGGGGTTGTCTTTCTTT
CATSRGQGLSFF
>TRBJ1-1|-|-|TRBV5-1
TGCGCCAGCACTATTGACAGTCCCCGGAACACTGAAGCTTTCTTT
CASTIDSPRNTEAFF
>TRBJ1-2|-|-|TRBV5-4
TGTGCCAGCAGCTTTGGTAGTTCTACCATTAACTATGGCTACACCTTC
CASSFGSSTINYGYTF
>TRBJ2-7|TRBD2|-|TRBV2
TGTGCCAGCAGCTCAGGACTAGCGGGGGGCCTCACCTACGAGCAGTACTTC
CASSSGLAGGLTYEQYF
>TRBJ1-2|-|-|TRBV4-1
TGCGCCAGCAGCCGGACAGACAAGATAGACTGGTATGGCTACACCTTC
CASSRTDKIDWYGYTF
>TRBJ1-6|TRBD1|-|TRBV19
TGTGCCAGTAGTACCCTACGACAGGGGTATAATTCACCCCTCCACTTT
CASSTLRQGYNSPLHF
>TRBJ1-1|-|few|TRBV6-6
TGTGCCAGCAGTTACAGGGAGGGCACTGAAGCTTTCTTT
CASSYREGTEAFF
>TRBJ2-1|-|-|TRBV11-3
TGTGCCAGCAGCTTCTTCCCCAATGAGCAGTTCTTC
CASSFFPNEQFF
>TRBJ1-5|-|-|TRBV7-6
TGTGCCAGCAGCTTAGGACACTTGAAGCCCCAGCATTTT
CASSLGHLKPQHF
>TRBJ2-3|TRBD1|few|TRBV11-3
TGTGCCAGCTGCTCACAGGGGAAAGATACGCAGTATTTT
CASCSQGKDTQYF
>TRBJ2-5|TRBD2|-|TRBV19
TGTGCCAGTAAACCCTCCGGACTAGCGGTAGAGACCCAGTACTTC
CASKPSGLAVETQYF
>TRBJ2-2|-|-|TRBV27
TGTGCCAGCACCACCATTTCTGGAGCGGGGGAGCTGTTTTTT
CASTTISGAGELFF
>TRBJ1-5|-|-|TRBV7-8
TGTGCCAGCAGCTTATTTTTTTCACAGAATCAGCCCCAGCATTTT
CASSLFFSQNQPQHF
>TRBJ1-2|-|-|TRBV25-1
TGTGCCAGCAGTGACCAGACCGGGACACCCTATGGCTACACCTTC
CASSDQTGTPYGYTF
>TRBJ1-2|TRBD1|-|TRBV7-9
TGTGCCAGCAGCTTTGGGGACAGGGGCTATGGCTACACCTTC
CASSFGDRGYGYTF
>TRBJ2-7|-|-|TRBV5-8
TGTGCCAGCATTCAGGGCCTCTACGAGCAGTACTTC
CASIQGLYEQYF
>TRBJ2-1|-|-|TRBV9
TGTGCCAGCAGCGTAGAATCCGGTTCGAGCTCCTACAATGAGCAGTTCTTC
CASSVESGSSSYNEQFF
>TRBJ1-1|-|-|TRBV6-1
TGTGCCAGCAGTGACCATCAGAACACTGAAGCTTTCTTT
CASSDHQNTEAFF
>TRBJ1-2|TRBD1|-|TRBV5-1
TGCGCCAGCAGCGGTTGGACAGGGGAAGGCTACACCTTC
CASSGWTGEGYTF
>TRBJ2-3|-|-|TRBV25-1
TGTGCCAGCAGTGATCTACAGGGATTACCGGATACGCAGTATTTT
CASSDLQGLPDTQYF
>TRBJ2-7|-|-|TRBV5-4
TGTGCCAGCAGCTTGGGGGGTGAGGGTGGCTCCTACGAGCAGTACTTC
CASSLGGEGGSYEQYF
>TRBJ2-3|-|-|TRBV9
TGTGCCAGCAGCCTCGGTTCCGAGGGGGCAGATACGCAGTATTTT
CASSLGSEGADTQYF
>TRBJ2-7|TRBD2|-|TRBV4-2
TGTGCCAGCAGCCAAGATTTACTAGCGGACCCCTACGAGCAGTACTTC
CASSQDLLADPYEQYF
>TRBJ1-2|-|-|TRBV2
TGTGCCAGCAGTCCCGATACAAACTATGGCTACACCTTC
CASSPDTNYGYTF
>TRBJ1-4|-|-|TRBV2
TGTGCCAGCAGGGAACAGGGATACAGTGAAAAACTGTTTTTT
CASREQGYSEKLFF
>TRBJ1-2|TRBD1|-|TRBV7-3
TGTGCCAGCAGCCAAGGACAGGGGGAAATAAATGGCTACACCTTC
CASSQGQGEINGYTF
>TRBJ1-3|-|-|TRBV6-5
TGTGCCAGCAGGGAGGCACGGAGCTCTGGAAACACCATATATTTT
CASREARSSGNTIYF
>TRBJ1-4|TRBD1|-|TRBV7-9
TGTGCCAGCAGCTTAGGTCAGGGACAGGTTAATGAAAAACTGTTTTTT
CASSLGQGQVNEKLFF
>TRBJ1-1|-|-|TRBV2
TGTGCCAGCAGTGACGCCGGGACAATGAACACTGAAGCTTTCTTT
CASSDAGTMNTEAFF
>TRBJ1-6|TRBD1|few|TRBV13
TGTGCCAGCAGGATCAGGGGGGCGCTTAATTCACCCCTCCACTTT
CASRIRGALNSPLHF
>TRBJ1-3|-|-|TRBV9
TGTGCCAGCAGCGTAGGTTCAGGGGTGTCTAGTGGAAACACCATATATTTT
CASSVGSGVSSGNTIYF
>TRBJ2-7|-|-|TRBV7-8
TGTGCCAGCAGCTTAGTTCCCTCCAGGGACTACGAGCAGTACTTC
CASSLVPSRDYEQYF
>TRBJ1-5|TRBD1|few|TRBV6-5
TGTGCCAGCAGTTACACGACAGGGGCGGATCAGCCCCAGCATTTT
CASSYTTGADQPQHF
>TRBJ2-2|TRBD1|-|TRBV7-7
TGTGCCAGCAGCTTTAATGGCGGGACAGGGCTCACCGGGGAGCTGTTTTTT
CASSFNGGTGLTGELFF
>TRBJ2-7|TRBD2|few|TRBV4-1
TGCGCCAGCAGCCCAGCGGGGGCCACCTACGAGCAGTACTTC
CASSPAGATYEQYF
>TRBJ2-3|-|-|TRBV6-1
TGTGCCAGCATGGAGGGGAGGTTCACAGATACGCAGTATTTT
CASMEGRFTDTQYF
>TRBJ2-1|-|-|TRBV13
TGTGCCAGCAGCTTAGGCCTCTTTGGAGGGCAGTTCTTC
CASSLGLFGGQFF
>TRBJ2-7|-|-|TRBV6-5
TGTGCCAGCATATGGACTGGCGTGTACGAGCAGTACTTC
CASIWTGVYEQYF
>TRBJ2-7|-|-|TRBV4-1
TGCGCCAGCAGCCAATCGATCGGGTACGAGCAGTACTTC
CASSQSIGYEQYF
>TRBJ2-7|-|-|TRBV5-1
TGCGCCAGCAGCTCACAGGGCGTTTACGAGCAGTACTTC
CASSSQGVYEQYF
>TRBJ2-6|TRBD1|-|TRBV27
TGTGCCAGCAGTTTCCGGGACAGGGTAGCTGGGGCCAACGTCCTGACTTTC
CASSFRDRVAGANVLTF
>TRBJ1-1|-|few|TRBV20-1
TGCAGTGCCGCGGCGGGGTCTGAAGCTTTCTTT
CSAAAGSEAFF
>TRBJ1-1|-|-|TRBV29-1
TGCAGCGTAGACGATTCAGATAGCAACACTGAAGCTTTCTTT
CSVDDSDSNTEAFF
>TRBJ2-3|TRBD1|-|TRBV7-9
TGTTCCAGCTGCCCTGGGGACAGGGGCACAGATACGCAGTATTTT
CSSCPGDRGTDTQYF
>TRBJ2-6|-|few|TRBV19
TGTGCCAGTAGTATAGATGGCTCCGGACTCCAATTCTCTGGGGCCAACGTCCTGACTTTC
CASSIDGSGLQFSGANVLTF
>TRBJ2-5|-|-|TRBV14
TGTGCCAGCAGCCAACTTGGACCCGGAGGGACCCAGTACTTC
CASSQLGPGGTQYF
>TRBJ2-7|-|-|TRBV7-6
TGTGCCAGCAGCTTAGTCGACAGCTCCTACGAGCAGTACTTC
CASSLVDSSYEQYF
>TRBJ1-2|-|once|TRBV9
TGTGCCAGCAGCGCATCAGGGGACTATGGCTACACCTTC
CASSASGDYGYTF
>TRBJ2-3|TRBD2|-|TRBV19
TGTGCCAGTAGTATAGATTTGGGACTATTTAGCACAGATACGCAGTATTTT
CASSIDLGLFSTDTQYF
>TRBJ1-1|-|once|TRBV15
TGTGCCACCAGCAGTGGTCGGGGGAACACTGAAGCTTTCTTT
CATSSGRGNTEAFF
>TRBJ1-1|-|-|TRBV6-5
TGTGCCAGCAGTTACGGCGAGGTGAGAAACACTGAAGCTTTCTTT
CASSYGEVRNTEAFF
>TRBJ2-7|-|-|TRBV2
TGTGCCAGCAGTGAAGCGCCTATTCCCTTAGTAGAGCAGTACTTC
CASSEAPIPLVEQYF
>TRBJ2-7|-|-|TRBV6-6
TGTGCCAGCAGTTACCGTAGACAGTCCGAGCAGTACTTC
CASSYRRQSEQYF
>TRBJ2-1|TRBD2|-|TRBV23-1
TGCGCCAGCAGTCAATCTCGGGGGGGGCCCAATGAGCAGTTCTTC
CASSQSRGGPNEQFF